The 25 T cell receptor beta chains presented below share a single source sample, sequenced in a study of cytomegalovirus exposure and HLA in healthy donors. The table came from immunoSEQ multiplex PCR; TCRdb's copy has only in-frame clones and leaves some out. The table has approximately 82,000 clones, roughly 94% seen once. Sequenced sample: PBMCs. The receptors were gathered from a woman aged 18-35 years in good health and CMV-seronegative.

The V call is TRBV19, the J call TRBJ1-1; 9 bases align to TRBD1. Germline V lookup: CDR1 LNHDA, CDR2 SQIVND (reference sequence). V dropped 6 bases and J dropped 5; count of bases not matched to a gene: 10. CDR3 size: 15 residues. The CDR3 DNA reads TGTGCCAGTAGCATGTTCGGGACAGGGCTAACTGAAGCTTTCTTT. Protein: CASSMFGTGLTEAFF.

This sequence joins TRBV19 and TRBJ2-3; 9 nucleotides line up with TRBD2. The CDR3 is made up of 15 amino acids. The J segment lost 4 bases and the V segment lost 5 bases, leaving 7 bases of the junction unmatched. CDR1 and CDR2 from the germline V gene are LNHDA and SQIVND (reference sequence). The CDR3 DNA reads as TGTGCCAGTAGTTCCCGGACTAGCGCGGCAGATACGCAGTATTTT. Translation: CASSSRTSAADTQYF.

The chain recombines TRBV30 with TRBJ1-5; D gene uncertain. This CDR3 has 12 amino acids. V lost 5 bases and J lost 4, with 9 bases in between. CDR1 is GTSNPN, CDR2 SVGIG, per germline (reference sequence). In DNA, the CDR3 is TGTGCCTGGGGACCGGGGAATCAGCCCCAGCATTTT. This encodes CAWGPGNQPQHF.

Regarding this clone: The germline gene is not matched at one end of the junction; a read error may be the cause. Other DNA sequences within the sample encode an identical CDR3. The chain employs TRBV29-1 and TRBJ2-7; 7 nucleotides align to TRBD1. Germline V CDR1 and CDR2: SQVTM, ANQGSEA. The length of the CDR3 is 13 residues. In DNA form, the CDR3 reads TGCAGCGTTGAAGTCACAGGGGCCTACGAGCAGTACTTT. As protein: CSVEVTGAYEQYF.

The J gene is TRBJ1-1, the V gene TRBV5-6; maybe TRBD1 (5 bases). The CDR3 is 14 amino acids. Germline V gene lookup returns CDR1 SGHDT and CDR2 YYEEEE. Between the trimmed V and J ends, which lost 3 bases and 9 bases, there was a span of 18 bases. The CDR3 nucleotides are TGTGCCAGCAGCTCAGTAGGGGTCGACTTGAAAGCTTTCTTT. Protein sequence: CASSSVGVDLKAFF.

J is TRBJ1-5 and V is TRBV30; D may be TRBD1 (6 bases). Trimming cost V 5 bases and J 5 bases, with 13 bases left between them. Germline CDR1 and CDR2: GTSNPN and SVGIG (reference sequence). The CDR3 sequence is 13 residues long. The CDR3 DNA reads TGTGCCTGGGGTGGGGGGGGCTATCAGCCCCAGCATTTT. This sequence encodes CAWGGGGYQPQHF.

The J gene is TRBJ2-1, the V gene TRBV5-4; perhaps TRBD1 as D (6 bases). V lost 0 bases and J lost 6, with 7 bases in between. The CDR3 loop spans 13 amino acids. The germline V gene encodes CDR1 SGHNT and CDR2 YYREEE (reference sequence). CDR3 residues: CASSLDRANEQFF. The CDR3 region has the DNA TGTGCCAGCAGCTTGGACAGGGCCAATGAGCAGTTCTTC.

This clone occurred once. The chain has TRBV5-1 and TRBJ1-2; a possible D gene is TRBD1 (5 bases). The germline V gene encodes CDR1 SGHRS and CDR2 YFSETQ. Trimming removed 1 base at V and 5 bases at J, with 12 bases between. This CDR3 has 14 residues. The CDR3 DNA sequence: TGCGCCAGCAGCTTGTTGACGGGGGAATATGGCTACACCTTC. This codes for CASSLLTGEYGYTF.

This clone was recorded a few times. The chain joins TRBV5-1 to TRBJ2-3; TRBD2 agrees at 9 bases. This CDR3 contains 16 residues. Losses at the gene ends were 0 bases for V and 1 base for J; bases not matched to a gene: 3. CDR1 is SGHRS and CDR2 is YFSETQ in the germline V gene. The CDR3 DNA sequence: TGCGCCAGCAGCTTGGCCTTAGCGGGGGGCACAGATACGCAGTATTTT. Protein product: CASSLALAGGTDTQYF.

The chain carries TRBV4-1 and TRBJ1-1; D ambiguous. Germline assignment: CDR1 MGHRA and CDR2 YSYEKL. The CDR3 extends over 13 amino acids. Trimming pared 1 base from V and 2 bases from J, leaving 5 bases between. CDR3 region: CASSQGGNTEAFF. As DNA, the CDR3 is TGCGCCAGCAGCCAAGGAGGAAACACTGAAGCTTTCTTT.

The V and J genes are TRBV7-2 and TRBJ2-1; 12 nucleotides line up with TRBD1. Losses at the gene ends were 11 bases for V and 7 bases for J; bases not matched to a gene: 9. Germline CDR1 is SGHTA and CDR2 is FQGNSA. This CDR3 region has 14 residues. CDR3 sequence (DNA): TGTGCCCCAACTCGGGGACAGGGGGCTAATGAGCAGTTCTTC. Protein sequence: CAPTRGQGANEQFF.

The chain is built from TRBV19 and TRBJ1-3; perhaps TRBD1 as D (6 bases). CDR1 and CDR2 from the germline V gene are LNHDA and SQIVND (reference sequence). Deletions cut 5 bases from V and 4 bases from J, with 18 bases between. This CDR3 contains 16 residues. DNA for the CDR3: TGTGCCAGTAGTCTCGGATCACAGGGTTCGGGAAACACCATATATTTT. Translated, it gives CASSLGSQGSGNTIYF.

This clone showed up just once. The chain links TRBV9 to TRBJ2-2; the match to TRBD1 covers 7 bases. The CDR3 length is 14 residues. Per the germline V gene, CDR1 is SGDLS and CDR2 is YYNGEE. V lost 2 bases and J lost 8; bases outside the gene matches: 6. The CDR3 sequence: CASSVKTGTGELFF. DNA for the CDR3: TGTGCCAGCAGCGTTAAGACAGGGACGGGGGAGCTGTTTTTT.

The V gene is TRBV29-1, the J gene TRBJ2-7; no definite D call. The CDR3 extends over 12 amino acids. Trimming removed 4 bases at V and 5 bases at J, with 12 bases between. Germline V gene data show CDR1 as SQVTM and CDR2 as ANQGSEA. CDR3 nucleotides: TGCAGCGTTGTAGCCAGTTCCCACGAGCAGTACTTC. Translated, it gives CSVVASSHEQYF.

The chain links TRBV30 to TRBJ1-1; D is ambiguous. With 4 bases removed from V and 3 bases from J, the gap between germline ends came to 9 bases. This CDR3 has 12 residues. Germline-derived CDR1 and CDR2 are GTSNPN and SVGIG (reference sequence). The CDR3, as DNA: TGTGCCTGGAACTACGCCGACACTGAAGCTTTCTTT. Protein: CAWNYADTEAFF.

The chain has TRBV5-1 and TRBJ1-4, with 7 nucleotides matching TRBD1. In germline, CDR1 is SGHRS, CDR2 YFSETQ. The CDR3 is 16 residues long. V lost 0 bases to trimming and J lost 2 bases; unmatched junction nucleotides: 4. The CDR3 spells CASSLGGGATNEKLFF. CDR3 DNA: TGCGCCAGCAGCTTGGGAGGGGGCGCGACTAATGAAAAACTGTTTTTT.

This chain links TRBV28 with TRBJ1-2; D ambiguous. Germline V gives CDR1 MDHEN, CDR2 SYDVKM. V lost 5 bases and J lost 4, with 14 bases in between. The CDR3 is 14 amino acids. The CDR3 DNA is TGTGCCAGCAGTGCTCAGGCGACAACCTATGGCTACACCTTC. Its protein is CASSAQATTYGYTF.

The rearrangement uses TRBV30 and TRBJ2-3, with D perhaps matching TRBD2 (6 bases). CDR1 is GTSNPN and CDR2 is SVGIG in the germline V gene (reference sequence). The V end lost 8 bases, the J end lost 0 bases, and 15 bases lay between the germline ends. The CDR3 has 14 amino acids. The CDR3, as DNA: TGTGCCCGTCGGGGTAGCGGAAGCACAGATACGCAGTATTTT. Protein sequence: CARRGSGSTDTQYF.

This clone was recorded a few times. This rearrangement joins TRBV29-1 to TRBJ1-1, with TRBD1 as a possible D gene (5 bases). The CDR3 consists of 12 residues. Germline-derived CDR1 and CDR2 are SQVTM and ANQGSEA. V was trimmed by 6 bases and J by 2 bases, leaving 10 bases between them. CDR3 DNA: TGCAGCGTGTGGGACTCCAACACTGAAGCTTTCTTT. Its protein product is CSVWDSNTEAFF. The full variable domain, completed using reference TRBV29-1 and TRBJ1-1, is SAVISQKPSRDICQRGTSLTIQCQVDSQVTMMFWYRQQPGQSLTLIATANQGSEATYESGFVIDKFPISRPNLTFSTLTVSNMSPEDSSIYLCSVWDSNTEAFFGQGTRLTVV.

This rearrangement joins TRBV27 to TRBJ2-1; TRBD2 aligns across 10 bases. This CDR3 spans 16 amino acids. Germline V CDR1 and CDR2: MNHEY, SMNVEV (reference sequence). The ends lost 5 bases at V and 6 bases at J; junction bases unmatched: 10. CDR3 amino acids: CASSTIAGGTGNEQFF. Here the CDR3 DNA reads TGTGCCAGCAGTACCATAGCGGGGGGAACGGGCAATGAGCAGTTCTTC.

The rearrangement uses TRBV27 and TRBJ1-2, with no clear D. The germline V and J ends were trimmed by 5 bases and 0 bases, with 13 bases remaining between them. The CDR3 spans 15 residues. The germline V gene encodes CDR1 MNHEY and CDR2 SMNVEV (reference sequence). The CDR3 DNA reads as TGTGCCAGCAGTAAATCAGGAAAAGCTAACTATGGCTACACCTTC. It encodes CASSKSGKANYGYTF.

V gene TRBV7-2 combines with J gene TRBJ2-7, with D possibly being TRBD1 (6 bases). Trimming took off 8 bases at V and 4 bases at J, with 15 bases between the two ends. CDR3 length equals 13 residues. CDR1 and CDR2 from the germline V gene are SGHTA and FQGNSA. CDR3 residues: CASARTVLYEQYF. The CDR3 coding sequence is TGTGCCAGCGCCCGGACAGTCCTTTACGAGCAGTACTTC.

The chain has TRBV14 and TRBJ1-3, with D unresolved. V was clipped by 4 bases and J by 1 base, with 11 bases between them. CDR1 is SGHDN and CDR2 is FVKESK in the germline V gene. The CDR3 runs to 15 residues. CDR3 sequence reads: CASSPIRRSGNTIYF. In DNA, the CDR3 is TGTGCCAGCAGCCCTATTCGTCGATCTGGAAACACCATATATTTT.

This chain uses TRBV7-2 with TRBJ2-5; 11 nucleotides align to TRBD2. The CDR3 totals 16 residues. With V trimmed by 4 bases and J by 2 bases, 6 bases remained unmatched. CDR1 is SGHTA, CDR2 FQGNSA, per germline. The CDR3 DNA reads TGTGCCAGCAGCTCCTCTAGCGGGAGGTCGCAAGAGACCCAGTACTTC. Encoded protein: CASSSSSGRSQETQYF.

V gene TRBV28 combines with J gene TRBJ2-1, with D maybe TRBD1 (5 bases). The ends were cut back, 3 bases at V and 4 bases at J, with 19 bases in the middle. Germline V gene sequence: CDR1 MDHEN, CDR2 SYDVKM. The CDR3 length is 17 residues. CDR3 sequence reads: CASSLEYSPRVYNEQFF. The DNA for the CDR3 is TGTGCCAGCAGTTTGGAGTATAGCCCCAGGGTGTACAATGAGCAGTTCTTC. Based on the CDR3 plus reference TRBV28 and TRBJ2-1, the full variable domain is DVKVTQSSRYLVKRTGEKVFLECVQDMDHENMFWYRQDPGLGLRLIYFSYDVKMKEKGDIPEGYSVSREKKERFSLILESASTNQTSMYLCASSLEYSPRVYNEQFFGPGTRLTVL.